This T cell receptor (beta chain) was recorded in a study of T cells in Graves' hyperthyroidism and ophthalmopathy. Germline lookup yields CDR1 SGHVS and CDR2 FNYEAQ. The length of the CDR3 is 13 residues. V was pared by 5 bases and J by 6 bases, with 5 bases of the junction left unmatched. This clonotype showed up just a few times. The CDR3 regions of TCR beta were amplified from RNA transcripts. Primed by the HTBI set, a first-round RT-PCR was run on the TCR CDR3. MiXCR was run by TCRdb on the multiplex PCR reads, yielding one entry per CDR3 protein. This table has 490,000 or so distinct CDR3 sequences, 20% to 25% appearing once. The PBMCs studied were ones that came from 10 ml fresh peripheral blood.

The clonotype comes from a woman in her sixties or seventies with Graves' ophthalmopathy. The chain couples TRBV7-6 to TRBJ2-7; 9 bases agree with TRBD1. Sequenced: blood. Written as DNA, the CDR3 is TGTGCCAGCAGCGCCTGGACAGGGGCCGAGCAGTACTTC. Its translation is CASSAWTGAEQYF.